The 25 T cell receptor beta chains below all came from one sample that was sequenced in a study of sequential checkpoint blockade in melanoma. TCRdb's table, derived via immunoSEQ multiplex PCR, lists solely in-frame clones and lacks some. In the table there are 2,500 to 3,500 clones, about 24% of which are singletons. Indicated treatment: randomized to nivolumab then ipilimumab (arm A) or the reverse (arm B). The specimen comprised tumor tissue (inferred from file names), sampled from a patient given nivolumab and ipilimumab in sequence. The receptors come from a human donor with melanoma.

The genes are TRBV6-8 and TRBJ2-1; 7 bases agree with TRBD1. This CDR3 has 13 residues. Germline V lookup: CDR1 MNHGY, CDR2 SAAAGT. Germline trimming cut 7 bases from V and 3 bases from J; bases unmatched to any gene: 3. CDR3 nucleotides: TGTGCCAGCAACACAGGGGACTACAATGAGCAGTTCTTC. This codes for CASNTGDYNEQFF.

This clone occurred once. This chain connects TRBV19 to TRBJ2-7; D is possibly TRBD2 (5 bases). Trimming left V 6 bases short and J 1 base short, with 10 bases between. CDR3 size: 13 residues. Germline-derived CDR1 and CDR2 are LNHDA and SQIVND (reference sequence). The CDR3 is CASRGVGSYEQYF. The CDR3 coding sequence is TGTGCCAGTAGGGGAGTTGGGTCCTACGAGCAGTACTTC. Full variable domain (rest looked up from reference TRBV19 and TRBJ2-7): DGGITQSPKYLFRKEGQNVTLSCEQNLNHDAMYWYRQDPGQGLRLIYYSQIVNDFQKGDIAEGYSVSREKKESFPLTVTSAQKNPTAFYLCASRGVGSYEQYFGPGTRLTVT.

Only a few counts were recorded for this clone. CDR3 DNA sequence: TGTGCCTGGAGGCCCCAAATGGCAGGGCGAGGTGAAGCTTTCTTT. As protein: CAWRPQMAGRGEAFF. This chain uses TRBV30 with TRBJ1-1, with D possibly TRBD1 on 5 matching bases. The ends were cut back, 3 bases at V and 7 bases at J, with 21 bases in the middle. This CDR3 region has 15 residues. Germline CDR1 is GTSNPN and CDR2 is SVGIG (reference sequence).

This clone is medium-sized. The rearrangement joins TRBV6-8 to TRBJ2-4, with D perhaps being TRBD1 or TRBD2 (5 bases each). Germline V CDR1 and CDR2: MNHGY, SAAAGT. Trimming cost V 3 bases and J 0 bases, with 6 bases left between them. The CDR3 sequence is 14 residues long. The CDR3 loop reads CASSYGGAKNIQYF. In DNA form, the CDR3 reads TGTGCCAGCAGTTATGGGGGAGCCAAAAACATTCAGTACTTC.

This clone is classed as medium-sized. The V gene is TRBV12-5, the J gene TRBJ2-1, with D possibly TRBD2 on 6 matching bases. The CDR3 spans 14 residues. Germline V gene data show CDR1 as LGHNT and CDR2 as FRNRAP. The CDR3 nucleotides are TGTGCCAGCAACCTCGGGGGATCCTACAATGAGCAGTTCTTC. Translated: CASNLGGSYNEQFF. The full variable domain, its missing parts supplied by reference TRBV12-5 and TRBJ2-1, is DARVTQTPRHKVTEMGQEVTMRCQPILGHNTVFWYRQTMMQGLELLAYFRNRAPLDDSGMPKDRFSAEMPDATLATLKIQPSEPRDSAVYFCASNLGGSYNEQFFGPGTRLTVL.

This chain links TRBV6-8 with TRBJ2-3; D unclear. Trimming removed 5 bases from V and 5 bases from J, with 17 bases in between. Germline V gives CDR1 MNHGY, CDR2 SAAAGT. The CDR3 totals 15 residues. Here the CDR3 reads CASSAGNLRLDTQYF. In DNA form, the CDR3 reads TGTGCCAGCAGTGCTGGTAATTTGCGACTAGATACGCAGTATTTT.

The chain is built from TRBV19 and TRBJ1-2; the D gene is possibly TRBD1 (6 bases). The CDR3 extends over 15 amino acids. The V gene's germline CDR1 is LNHDA and CDR2 SQIVND (reference sequence). V dropped 2 bases and J dropped 5 bases, with 15 bases sitting between them. CDR3 loop: CASSILLGQGYGYTF. The DNA of the CDR3 is TGTGCCAGTAGTATACTTCTTGGGCAGGGGTATGGCTACACCTTC.

This clone was seen more than once but under ten times. This chain uses TRBV29-1 with TRBJ2-7; no clear D gene. V lost 0 bases and J lost 3, with 12 bases in between. This CDR3 spans 14 amino acids. The V gene's germline CDR1 is SQVTM and CDR2 ANQGSEA. DNA for the CDR3: TGCAGCGTTGAAGACGGCTCAGAAGACTACGAGCAGTACTTC. Translation gives CSVEDGSEDYEQYF.

This clone is medium-sized. CDR3 amino acids: CASSPRTYSDTQYF. Here the CDR3 DNA reads TGTGCCAGCAGCCCCCGGACCTACTCAGATACGCAGTATTTT. This rearrangement joins TRBV11-3 to TRBJ2-3, with D uncertain. The CDR3 is 14 amino acids. V lost 5 bases to trimming and J lost 4 bases, with 13 bases between them. The germline V gene encodes CDR1 SGHNT and CDR2 YENEEA.

The chain has TRBV5-1 and TRBJ1-2; tentative D call: TRBD1 (5 bases). This CDR3 comprises 14 residues. Germline-derived CDR1 and CDR2 are SGHRS and YFSETQ. The V gene lost 5 bases and the J gene lost 4 bases, with 15 bases spanning the gap. Written as DNA, the CDR3 is TGCGCCAGCAGTGCTGGTGGGGGTCCCTATGGCTACACCTTC. Residues: CASSAGGGPYGYTF.

V gene TRBV12-5 combines with J gene TRBJ2-5; D not resolved. Between the trimmed V and J ends, which lost 5 bases and 3 bases, there was a span of 7 bases. CDR3 length: 12 amino acids. Per the germline V gene, CDR1 is LGHNT and CDR2 is FRNRAP. The DNA of the CDR3 is TGTGCTAGTGGTACGCTTGAAGAGACCCAGTACTTC. This gives the protein CASGTLEETQYF.

By share, this clone ranks as medium-sized. The CDR3 nucleotides read TGTGCCAGCAGCTTACAGGGGGCAACAGATACGCAGTATTTT. Residues: CASSLQGATDTQYF. The chain uses TRBV11-3 and TRBJ2-3, with TRBD1 identical over 8 bases. Losses at the gene ends were 2 bases for V and 3 bases for J; bases not matched to a gene: 1. Germline lookup yields CDR1 SGHNT and CDR2 YENEEA. The CDR3 totals 14 residues.

This clone occurred a few times. The chain joins TRBV11-3 to TRBJ2-3; no clear D. CDR3 length equals 15 residues. V lost 3 bases and J lost 0, with 10 bases in between. Germline V CDR1 and CDR2: SGHNT, YENEEA. In DNA form, the CDR3 reads TGTGCCAGCAGCTTTTTCGCCCCTAGCACAGATACGCAGTATTTT. Amino acids: CASSFFAPSTDTQYF. Looking up the rest from reference TRBV11-3 and TRBJ2-3 gives the full variable domain: EAGVVQSPRYKIIEKKQPVAFWCNPISGHNTLYWYLQNLGQGPELLIRYENEEAVDDSQLPKDRFSAERLKGVDSTLKIQPAELGDSAVYLCASSFFAPSTDTQYFGPGTRLTVL.

This clone was seen repeatedly, ten times or more. The chain employs TRBV11-3 and TRBJ1-2, with D unresolved. This CDR3 has 16 residues. Germline V gene lookup returns CDR1 SGHNT and CDR2 YENEEA. The V and J ends lost 7 bases and 0 bases respectively, with 18 bases between them. CDR3 residues: CASTSPNVPSNYGYTF. In nucleotides, the CDR3 is TGTGCCAGCACCTCCCCCAACGTCCCTTCTAACTATGGCTACACCTTC. The full variable domain, completed using reference TRBV11-3 and TRBJ1-2, is EAGVVQSPRYKIIEKKQPVAFWCNPISGHNTLYWYLQNLGQGPELLIRYENEEAVDDSQLPKDRFSAERLKGVDSTLKIQPAELGDSAVYLCASTSPNVPSNYGYTFGSGTRLTVV.

The V and J genes are TRBV6-1 and TRBJ2-1; TRBD2 aligns across 11 bases. V was clipped by 1 base and J by 10 bases; unmatched bases: 6. CDR3 length: 15 residues. Germline CDR1 is MNHNS and CDR2 is SASEGT. DNA of the CDR3: TGTGCCAGCAGTGAAGAGTCTAGCGGGGGGCTGGAGCAGTTCTTC. It translates to CASSEESSGGLEQFF.

The rearrangement links TRBV18 to TRBJ2-7, with TRBD1 matching over 8 bases. The ends lost 3 bases at V and 3 bases at J; junction bases unmatched: 10. The CDR3 consists of 16 residues. Germline V gene lookup returns CDR1 KGHSH and CDR2 LQKENI. The CDR3, as DNA: TGTGCCAGCTCACCTATTCGACAGGGGTTGCGCTACGAGCAGTACTTC. It yields the protein CASSPIRQGLRYEQYF.

This clone is classed as medium-sized (0.01 to 0.1%). V usage is TRBV11-3 and J usage is TRBJ2-5; 13 nucleotides align to TRBD2. CDR1 is SGHNT, CDR2 YENEEA, per germline. The trim removed 1 base at V and 3 bases at J, leaving 8 bases unmatched. The CDR3 loop spans 18 amino acids. The CDR3 loop is CASSLVTSGGATEETQYF. The CDR3 nucleotides are TGTGCCAGCAGCTTAGTAACTAGCGGGGGGGCCACGGAAGAGACCCAGTACTTC.

This clone was seen a few times. The J gene is TRBJ1-1, the V gene TRBV9, with a weak D call TRBD1 (6 bases). This CDR3 spans 15 amino acids. Germline V gene data show CDR1 as SGDLS and CDR2 as YYNGEE. V was cut by 0 bases and J by 2 bases, with 11 bases left in between. This chain's CDR3 is CASSVEGDLNTEAFF. The CDR3 nucleotides read TGTGCCAGCAGCGTAGAGGGGGACTTAAACACTGAAGCTTTCTTT.

The genes are TRBV19 and TRBJ2-7; unclear D gene. Per the germline V gene, CDR1 is LNHDA and CDR2 is SQIVND (reference sequence). Trimming removed 4 bases from V and 2 bases from J, with 12 bases in between. The CDR3 sequence is 14 residues long. The CDR3 DNA reads TGTGCCAGTAGTACACCCGGCCTTACCTACGAGCAGTACTTC. As protein: CASSTPGLTYEQYF.

The J gene is TRBJ2-3, the V gene TRBV11-3; 8 nucleotides agree with TRBD2. Germline loops: CDR1 SGHNT, CDR2 YENEEA. The CDR3 runs to 16 residues. J lost 1 base, V lost 2 bases, and 5 bases had no gene match. The CDR3 sequence: CASSLLPAGGTDTQYF. The CDR3, as DNA: TGTGCCAGCAGCTTACTCCCAGCGGGGGGCACAGATACGCAGTATTTT.

This clone was observed at least ten times. V and J are TRBV11-3 and TRBJ2-1; TRBD2 agrees at 7 bases. The CDR3 has 17 amino acids. V lost 0 bases to trimming and J lost 1 base; unmatched junction nucleotides: 6. CDR1 and CDR2 from the germline V gene are SGHNT and YENEEA. The CDR3 DNA is TGTGCCAGCAGCTTAGATCTTGGCGGGGGTTCCTACAATGAGCAGTTCTTC. It yields the protein CASSLDLGGGSYNEQFF.

The rearrangement joins TRBV11-3 to TRBJ2-5; TRBD2 agrees at 7 bases. The CDR3 loop spans 15 amino acids. Germline CDR1 SGHNT, CDR2 YENEEA. Germline trimming cut 6 bases from V and 2 bases from J; bases unmatched to any gene: 9. The CDR3, as DNA: TGTGCCAGCAGTTCGCCAGGAGCGGGGCAAGAGACCCAGTACTTC. Its protein product is CASSSPGAGQETQYF.

In this sample, this clone is medium-sized. The chain has TRBV6-8 and TRBJ2-3, with D maybe TRBD1 (5 bases). The V gene lost 7 bases and the J gene lost 7 bases, with 12 bases spanning the gap. The CDR3 spans 12 residues. CDR1 is MNHGY and CDR2 is SAAAGT in the germline V gene. The CDR3 DNA follows: TGTGCCAGCAAGGCAGGGTTAAATACGCAGTATTTT. Translation gives CASKAGLNTQYF.

The chain combines TRBV29-1 with TRBJ2-7, with 9 bases identical to TRBD2. The V gene end was trimmed by 4 bases and the J gene end by 2 bases; junction bases not matched to a gene: 3. Germline CDR1 is SQVTM and CDR2 is ANQGSEA. CDR3 size: 13 residues. CDR3 in DNA: TGCAGCGTTGGGGGACTAGCTGCCTACGAGCAGTACTTC. As protein: CSVGGLAAYEQYF.

This clone has only a few counts. This chain connects TRBV18 to TRBJ1-1; possibly TRBD1 for D (6 bases). Deletions cut 8 bases from V and 0 bases from J, with 16 bases between. The CDR3 runs 15 residues. Germline V gene data show CDR1 as KGHSH and CDR2 as LQKENI. The CDR3 here is CASRPVTGLNTEAFF. CDR3 DNA: TGTGCCAGCCGCCCAGTTACAGGGTTGAACACTGAAGCTTTCTTT.